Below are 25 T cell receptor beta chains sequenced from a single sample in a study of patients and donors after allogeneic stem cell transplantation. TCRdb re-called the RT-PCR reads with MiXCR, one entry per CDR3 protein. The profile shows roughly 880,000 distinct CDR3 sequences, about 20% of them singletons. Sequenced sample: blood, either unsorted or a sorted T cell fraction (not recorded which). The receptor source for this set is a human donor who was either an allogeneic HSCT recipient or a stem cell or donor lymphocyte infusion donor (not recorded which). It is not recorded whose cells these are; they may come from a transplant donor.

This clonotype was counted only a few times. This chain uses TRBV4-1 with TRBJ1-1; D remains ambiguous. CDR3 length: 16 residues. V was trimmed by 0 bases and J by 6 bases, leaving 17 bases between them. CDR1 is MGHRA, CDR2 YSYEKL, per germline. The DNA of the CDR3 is TGCGCCAGCAGCCAAGAACAGAGCCCCGCGTGGGCTGAAGCTTTCTTT. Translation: CASSQEQSPAWAEAFF.

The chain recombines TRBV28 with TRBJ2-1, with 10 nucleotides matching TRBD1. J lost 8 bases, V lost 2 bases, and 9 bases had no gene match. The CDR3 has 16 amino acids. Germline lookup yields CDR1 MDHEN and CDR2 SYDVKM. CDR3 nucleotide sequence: TGTGCCAGCAGTTTAGGTGGGACAGGGGACTTGGATGAGCAGTTCTTC. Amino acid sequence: CASSLGGTGDLDEQFF.

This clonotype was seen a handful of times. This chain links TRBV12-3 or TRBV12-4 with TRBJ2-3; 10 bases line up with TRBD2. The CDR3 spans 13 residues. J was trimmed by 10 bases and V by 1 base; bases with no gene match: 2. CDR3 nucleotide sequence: TGTGCCAGCAGTTTAGTTCTAGCGGGAGCGCAGTATTTT. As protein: CASSLVLAGAQYF.

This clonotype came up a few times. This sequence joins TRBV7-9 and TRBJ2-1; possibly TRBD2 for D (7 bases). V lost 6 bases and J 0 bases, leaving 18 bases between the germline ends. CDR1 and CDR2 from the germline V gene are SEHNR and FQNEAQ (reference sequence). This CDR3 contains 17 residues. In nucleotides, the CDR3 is TGTGCCAGCAGTTCGAGGGGGGGGAGGAGCTCCTACAATGAGCAGTTCTTC. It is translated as CASSSRGGRSSYNEQFF. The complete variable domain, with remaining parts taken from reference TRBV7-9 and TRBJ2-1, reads DTGVSQNPRHKITKRGQNVTFRCDPISEHNRLYWYRQTLGQGPEFLTYFQNEAQLEKSRLLSDRFSAERPKGSFSTLEIQRTEQGDSAMYLCASSSRGGRSSYNEQFFGPGTRLTVL.

The CDR3 loop reads CASSYVPGQGHEQYF. Written as DNA, the CDR3 is TGTGCCAGCAGTTACGTCCCGGGACAGGGTCACGAGCAGTACTTC. The chain employs TRBV6-5 and TRBJ2-7; 9 bases map to TRBD1. J gave up 5 bases and V 2 bases, and 7 bases lay outside the gene matches. CDR1 and CDR2 from the germline V gene are MNHEY and SVGAGI. This CDR3 has 15 residues.

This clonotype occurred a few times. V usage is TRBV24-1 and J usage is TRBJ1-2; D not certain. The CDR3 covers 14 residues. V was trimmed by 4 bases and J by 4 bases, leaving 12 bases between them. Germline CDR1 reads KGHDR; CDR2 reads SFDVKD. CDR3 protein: CATSDPDLAYGYTF. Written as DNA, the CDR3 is TGTGCCACCAGTGACCCTGATTTAGCCTATGGCTACACCTTC.

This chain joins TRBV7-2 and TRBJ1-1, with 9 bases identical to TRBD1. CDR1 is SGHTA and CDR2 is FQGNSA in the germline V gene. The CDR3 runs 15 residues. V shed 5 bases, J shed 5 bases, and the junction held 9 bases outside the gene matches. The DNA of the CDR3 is TGTGCCAGCAGCCCCTCACAGGGGGCAAGGACTGAAGCTTTCTTT. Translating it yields CASSPSQGARTEAFF.

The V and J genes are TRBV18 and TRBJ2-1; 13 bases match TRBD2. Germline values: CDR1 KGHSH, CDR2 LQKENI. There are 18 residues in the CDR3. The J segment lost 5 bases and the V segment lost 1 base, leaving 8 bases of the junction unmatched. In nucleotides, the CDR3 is TGTGCCAGCTCACCACACGGGGGACTAGCGGGAACCCACAATGAGCAGTTCTTC. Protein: CASSPHGGLAGTHNEQFF.

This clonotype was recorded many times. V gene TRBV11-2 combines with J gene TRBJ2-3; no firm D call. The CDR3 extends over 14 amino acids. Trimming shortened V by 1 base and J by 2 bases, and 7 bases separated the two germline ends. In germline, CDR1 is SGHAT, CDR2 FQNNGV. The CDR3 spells CASSLGSITDTQYF. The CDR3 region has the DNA TGTGCCAGCAGCTTAGGTAGTATCACAGATACGCAGTATTTT.

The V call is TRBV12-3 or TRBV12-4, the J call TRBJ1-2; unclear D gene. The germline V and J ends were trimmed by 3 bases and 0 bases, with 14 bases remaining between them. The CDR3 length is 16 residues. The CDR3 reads CASSLEPQLANYGYTF. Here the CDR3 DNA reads TGTGCCAGCAGTTTGGAGCCACAGTTAGCTAACTATGGCTACACCTTC.

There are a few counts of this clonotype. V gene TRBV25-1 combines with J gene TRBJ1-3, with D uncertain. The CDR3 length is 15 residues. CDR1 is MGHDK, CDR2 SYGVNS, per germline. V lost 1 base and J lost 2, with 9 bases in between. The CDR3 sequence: CASSEFGVTGNTIYF. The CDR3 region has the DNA TGTGCCAGCAGTGAATTTGGGGTTACTGGAAACACCATATATTTT.

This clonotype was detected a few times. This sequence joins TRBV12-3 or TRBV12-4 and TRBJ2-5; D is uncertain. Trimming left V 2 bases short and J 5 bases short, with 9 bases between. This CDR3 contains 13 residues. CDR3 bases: TGTGCCAGCAGTTTATGGCTTGCTGAGACCCAGTACTTC. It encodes CASSLWLAETQYF.

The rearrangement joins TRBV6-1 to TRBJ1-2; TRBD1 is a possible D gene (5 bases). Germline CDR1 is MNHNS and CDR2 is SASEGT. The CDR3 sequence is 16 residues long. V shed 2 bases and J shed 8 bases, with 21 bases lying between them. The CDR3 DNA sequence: TGTGCCAGCAGTGAAAATTGGAGGGACCGAGCTGGGGGCTACACCTTC. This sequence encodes CASSENWRDRAGGYTF.

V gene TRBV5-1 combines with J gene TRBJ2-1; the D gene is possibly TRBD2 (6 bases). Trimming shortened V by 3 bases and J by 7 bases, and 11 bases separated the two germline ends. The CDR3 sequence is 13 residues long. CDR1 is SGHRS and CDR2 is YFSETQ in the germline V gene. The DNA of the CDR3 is TGCGCCAGCAGCTGGGGCAGCGGGAATGAGCAGTTCTTC. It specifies CASSWGSGNEQFF.

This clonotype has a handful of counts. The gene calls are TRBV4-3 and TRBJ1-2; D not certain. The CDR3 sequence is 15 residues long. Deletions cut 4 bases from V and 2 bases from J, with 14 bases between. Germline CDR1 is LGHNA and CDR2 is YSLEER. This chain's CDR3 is CASSPGPDRNYGYTF. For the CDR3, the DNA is TGCGCCAGCAGCCCCGGGCCGGACCGAAACTATGGCTACACCTTC.

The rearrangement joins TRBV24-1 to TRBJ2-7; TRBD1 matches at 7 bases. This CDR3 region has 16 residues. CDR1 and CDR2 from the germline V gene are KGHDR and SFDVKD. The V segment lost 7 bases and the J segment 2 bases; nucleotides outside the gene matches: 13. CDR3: CATSPRGTELTYEQYF. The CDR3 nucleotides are TGTGCCACCAGCCCCAGAGGGACAGAATTAACCTACGAGCAGTACTTC.

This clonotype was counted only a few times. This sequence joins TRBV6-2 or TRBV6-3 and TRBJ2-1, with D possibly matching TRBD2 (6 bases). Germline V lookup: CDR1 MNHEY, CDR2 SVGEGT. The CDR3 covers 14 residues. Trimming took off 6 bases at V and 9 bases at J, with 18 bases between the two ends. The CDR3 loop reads CASRTGSVYAEQFF. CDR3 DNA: TGTGCCAGCAGAACCGGGAGCGTTTATGCTGAGCAGTTCTTC.

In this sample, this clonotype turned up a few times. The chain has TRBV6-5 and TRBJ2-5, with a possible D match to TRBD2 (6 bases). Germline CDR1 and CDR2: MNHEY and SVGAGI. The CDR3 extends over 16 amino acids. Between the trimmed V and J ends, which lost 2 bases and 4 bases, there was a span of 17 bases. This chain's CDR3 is CASSYDWLATGETQYF. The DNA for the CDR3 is TGTGCCAGCAGTTACGATTGGCTAGCGACCGGAGAGACCCAGTACTTC.

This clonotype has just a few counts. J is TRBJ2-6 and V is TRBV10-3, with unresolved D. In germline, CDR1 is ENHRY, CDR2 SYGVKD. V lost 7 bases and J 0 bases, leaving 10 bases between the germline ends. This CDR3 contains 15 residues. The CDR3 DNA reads TGTGCCATCACGACGGAGAGCTCTGGGGCCAACGTCCTGACTTTC. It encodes CAITTESSGANVLTF.

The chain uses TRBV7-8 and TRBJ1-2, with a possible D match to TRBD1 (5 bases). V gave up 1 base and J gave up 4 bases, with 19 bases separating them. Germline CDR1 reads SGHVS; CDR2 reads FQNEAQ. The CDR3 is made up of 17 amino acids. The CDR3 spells CASSLGLQVVSPYGYTF. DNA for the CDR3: TGTGCCAGCAGCTTAGGGTTACAGGTCGTTTCACCCTATGGCTACACCTTC.

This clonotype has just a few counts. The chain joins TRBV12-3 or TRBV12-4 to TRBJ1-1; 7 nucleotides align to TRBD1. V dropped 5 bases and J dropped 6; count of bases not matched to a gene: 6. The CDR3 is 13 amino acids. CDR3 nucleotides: TGTGCCAGCAGTCTTGGACAGGTTGCTGAAGCTTTCTTT. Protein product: CASSLGQVAEAFF.

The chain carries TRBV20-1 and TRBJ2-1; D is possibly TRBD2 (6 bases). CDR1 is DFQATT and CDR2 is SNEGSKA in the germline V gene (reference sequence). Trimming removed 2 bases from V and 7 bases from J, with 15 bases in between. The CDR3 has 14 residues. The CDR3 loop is CSARRGGEENEQFF. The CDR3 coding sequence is TGCAGTGCTAGAAGAGGCGGGGAGGAGAATGAGCAGTTCTTC.

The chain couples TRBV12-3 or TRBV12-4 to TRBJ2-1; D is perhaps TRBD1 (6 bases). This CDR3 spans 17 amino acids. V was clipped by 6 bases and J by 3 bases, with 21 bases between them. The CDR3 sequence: CASSRRGQLSGYNEQFF. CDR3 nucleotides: TGTGCCAGCAGCCGAAGAGGACAGCTTTCTGGCTACAATGAGCAGTTCTTC.

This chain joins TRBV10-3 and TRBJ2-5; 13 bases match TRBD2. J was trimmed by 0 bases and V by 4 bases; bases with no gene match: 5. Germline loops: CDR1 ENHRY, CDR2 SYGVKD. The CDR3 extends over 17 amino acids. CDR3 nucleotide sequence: TGTGCCATCAGTGGGGAGGGGACTAGCGGGGACCAAGAGACCCAGTACTTC. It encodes CAISGEGTSGDQETQYF.

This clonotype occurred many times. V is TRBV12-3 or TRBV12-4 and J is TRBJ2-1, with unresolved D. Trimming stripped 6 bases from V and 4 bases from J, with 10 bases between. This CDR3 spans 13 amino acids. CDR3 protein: CASSPTVYNEQFF. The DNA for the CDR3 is TGTGCCAGCAGCCCCACTGTGTACAATGAGCAGTTCTTC.